These 17 T cell receptor beta chains were all obtained from the same sample, sequenced in a study of cytotoxic CD8 clonotypes in ibrutinib-treated CLL. Clones were read by immunoSEQ multiplex PCR, and TCRdb kept only the in-frame ones, dropping some. This table holds 55,000 to 60,000 clones, 54% found once. Sequencing used PBMCs, obtained at disease progression, from a patient treated with ibrutinib. These receptors originate from a human donor with chronic lymphocytic leukemia.

This chain links TRBV13 with TRBJ2-1, with D perhaps being TRBD1 or TRBD2 (6 bases each). Germline loops: CDR1 PRHDT, CDR2 FYEKMQ (reference sequence). Deletions cut 4 bases from V and 13 bases from J, with 14 bases between. The CDR3 totals 12 residues. CDR3 loop: CASSWGRDLQFF. The DNA of the CDR3 is TGTGCCAGCAGCTGGGGGCGGGACCTCCAGTTCTTC.

DNA of the CDR3: TGTGCCAGCAGTTTCGTCCGGCTAGCGTCTGAAGCTTTCTTT. Translated, it gives CASSFVRLASEAFF. The gene calls are TRBV28 and TRBJ1-1; D is unclear. This CDR3 comprises 14 residues. Germline CDR1 and CDR2: MDHEN and SYDVKM. Trimming stripped 3 bases from V and 6 bases from J, with 14 bases between.

In its sample, this clone was seen once. The CDR3 nucleotides are TGTGCCAGCAGCCGGACCTCTGGGGCCAACGTCCTGACTTTC. Encoded protein: CASSRTSGANVLTF. This chain connects TRBV7-3 to TRBJ2-6, with D unclear. This CDR3 spans 14 amino acids. Germline V gene data show CDR1 as SGHTA and CDR2 as FQGTGA. Trimming pared 5 bases from V and 0 bases from J, leaving 5 bases between. Variable domain in full (rest from reference TRBV7-3 and TRBJ2-6): GAGVSQTPSNKVTEKGKYVELRCDPISGHTALYWYRQSLGQGPEFLIYFQGTGAADDSGLPNDRFFAVRPEGSVSTLKIQRTERGDSAVYLCASSRTSGANVLTFGAGSRLTVL.

The V call is TRBV5-1, the J call TRBJ1-4; no firm D call. V lost 2 bases to trimming and J lost 4 bases, with 9 bases between them. The CDR3 sequence is 14 residues long. Germline V gene sequence: CDR1 SGHRS, CDR2 YFSETQ. The CDR3 protein is CASSFGHLNEKLFF. Written as DNA, the CDR3 is TGCGCCAGCAGCTTTGGTCACCTTAATGAAAAACTGTTTTTT.

The chain uses TRBV6-4 and TRBJ2-5, with 10 nucleotides matching TRBD2. The CDR3 totals 16 residues. The V segment lost 4 bases and the J segment 5 bases; nucleotides outside the gene matches: 10. Germline V gives CDR1 MRHNA, CDR2 SNTAGT. CDR3 sequence (DNA): TGTGCCAGCAGTGGGGGTCTAGCGGGAGAGGGGGAGACCCAGTACTTC. Encoded protein: CASSGGLAGEGETQYF.

The genes are TRBV7-9 and TRBJ2-1; 10 bases match TRBD2. J was trimmed by 6 bases and V by 2 bases; bases with no gene match: 4. The CDR3 length is 15 residues. Germline V gives CDR1 SEHNR, CDR2 FQNEAQ (reference sequence). The DNA for the CDR3 is TGTGCCAGCAGCTTACCCCCTAGCGGGAGCAATGAGCAGTTCTTC. Its protein product is CASSLPPSGSNEQFF.

This clone was observed many times. V usage is TRBV30 and J usage is TRBJ1-6, with D hard to call. The germline gives CDR1 GTSNPN, CDR2 SVGIG (reference sequence). The V gene lost 4 bases and the J gene lost 10 bases, with 8 bases spanning the gap. CDR3 length equals 11 residues. The CDR3 DNA sequence: TGTGCCTGGAATTTCGGGTCACCCCTCCACTTT. Its protein product is CAWNFGSPLHF.

The J gene is TRBJ1-2, the V gene TRBV28; no clear D. Germline CDR1 is MDHEN and CDR2 is SYDVKM. CDR3 length: 14 amino acids. Trimming cost V 2 bases and J 6 bases, with 13 bases left between them. The CDR3 region is CASSLLQLSNGYTF. Here the CDR3 DNA reads TGTGCCAGCAGTTTACTACAACTCTCGAATGGCTACACCTTC.

The chain uses TRBV5-4 and TRBJ1-2; D gene ambiguous. The germline V gene has CDR1 SGHNT and CDR2 YYREEE (reference sequence). There are 16 residues in the CDR3. V lost 0 bases, J lost 2 bases, and 14 bases lay in between. As DNA, the CDR3 is TGTGCCAGCAGCTTGGGAGGGCAAGGACCCAACTATGGCTACACCTTC. Protein sequence: CASSLGGQGPNYGYTF.

The chain carries TRBV18 and TRBJ2-3; no firm D call. The V gene's germline CDR1 is KGHSH and CDR2 LQKENI. The germline V and J ends were trimmed by 0 bases and 0 bases, with 10 bases remaining between them. This CDR3 contains 16 residues. In DNA form, the CDR3 reads TGTGCCAGCTCACCACCTGGGAAACAAAGCACAGATACGCAGTATTTT. Protein sequence: CASSPPGKQSTDTQYF. Based on the CDR3 plus reference TRBV18 and TRBJ2-3, the full variable domain is NAGVMQNPRHLVRRRGQEARLRCSPMKGHSHVYWYRQLPEEGLKFMVYLQKENIIDESGMPKERFSAEFPKEGPSILRIQQVVRGDSAAYFCASSPPGKQSTDTQYFGPGTRLTVL.

The chain couples TRBV5-8 to TRBJ1-6; 7 bases are a match to TRBD1. V was pared by 4 bases and J by 8 bases, with 9 bases of the junction left unmatched. In germline, CDR1 is SGHTS, CDR2 YDEGEE. This CDR3 has 15 residues. CDR3 in DNA: TGTGCCAGCAGCGCCGGGACAGTGACCTATTCACCCCTCCACTTT. Protein product: CASSAGTVTYSPLHF.

This clone has a handful of counts. This sequence joins TRBV6-6 and TRBJ2-7, with D perhaps given as TRBD1 or TRBD2 (5 bases each). The CDR3 covers 15 residues. V shed 2 bases and J shed 6 bases, with 17 bases lying between them. Looked up from germline, CDR1 is MNHNY and CDR2 is SVGAGI (reference sequence). CDR3 residues: CASSYEGKEGPEQYF. As DNA, the CDR3 is TGTGCCAGCAGTTACGAAGGCAAAGAGGGACCCGAGCAGTACTTC.

This clone came up a few times. The gene calls are TRBV2 and TRBJ1-6; D might be TRBD1 (6 bases). The CDR3 length is 12 residues. Per germline, CDR1 SNHLY and CDR2 FYNNEI. V gave up 7 bases and J gave up 7 bases, with 8 bases separating them. For the CDR3, the DNA is TGTGCCAGCAAGACAGGCAATTCACCCCTCCACTTT. Translated: CASKTGNSPLHF.

The V gene is TRBV11-3, the J gene TRBJ1-3; D gene unclear. The V end lost 4 bases, the J end lost 2 bases, and 0 bases lay between the germline ends. Germline values: CDR1 SGHNT, CDR2 YENEEA. CDR3 length: 11 residues. CDR3 in amino acids: CASSSGNTIYF. CDR3 in DNA: TGTGCCAGCAGCTCTGGAAACACCATATATTTT.

The chain combines TRBV7-9 with TRBJ2-1, with TRBD2 matching over 7 bases. The J segment lost 3 bases and the V segment lost 6 bases, leaving 8 bases of the junction unmatched. Germline V gene lookup returns CDR1 SEHNR and CDR2 FQNEAQ (reference sequence). The CDR3 is 15 residues long. The CDR3 loop reads CASSITSALYNEQFF. CDR3 coding DNA: TGTGCCAGCAGTATAACTAGCGCCCTCTACAATGAGCAGTTCTTC.

The chain carries TRBV19 and TRBJ1-1; tentatively, D is TRBD1 (6 bases). Germline CDR1 reads LNHDA; CDR2 reads SQIVND (reference sequence). This CDR3 is 15 amino acids long. V was clipped by 3 bases and J by 0 bases, with 11 bases between them. The CDR3, as DNA: TGTGCCAGTAGTATCGGGGGGCGGATGAACACTGAAGCTTTCTTT. Encoded protein: CASSIGGRMNTEAFF.

The V and J genes are TRBV4-3 and TRBJ2-1, with TRBD2 matching over 7 bases. CDR3 length equals 17 residues. Germline CDR1 and CDR2: LGHNA and YSLEER. Trimming cost V 1 base and J 0 bases; bases outside gene matches: 6. DNA of the CDR3: TGCGCCAGCAGCCAAGCCGCGGGGGTGAGCTCCTACAATGAGCAGTTCTTC. The encoded protein is CASSQAAGVSSYNEQFF.